Below are 23 T cell receptor beta chains sequenced from a single sample in a study of T cells in Graves' hyperthyroidism and ophthalmopathy. Researchers took RNA transcripts and amplified the TCR beta CDR3 regions from them. Initially, a first-round RT-PCR of the TCR CDR3 employed the HTBI primer set. TCRdb reprocessed the multiplex PCR reads with MiXCR, giving one entry per CDR3 protein. The data show 200,000 to 250,000 distinct CDR3 sequences, roughly a quarter seen once. The sample consisted of blood. The source is a woman aged 40 to 50 with Graves' ophthalmopathy.

Ten or more counts support this clonotype. V and J are TRBV28 and TRBJ1-1; D gene ambiguous. Trimming cost V 3 bases and J 1 base, with 9 bases left between them. The CDR3 consists of 14 residues. Germline V CDR1 and CDR2: MDHEN, SYDVKM. CDR3: CASSFRRENTEAFF. CDR3 sequence (DNA): TGTGCCAGCAGTTTCCGAAGGGAGAACACTGAAGCTTTCTTT.

This clonotype was found many times. This chain uses TRBV20-1 with TRBJ2-7, with D perhaps TRBD1 (6 bases). The germline CDR1 and CDR2 sequences are DFQATT and SNEGSKA (reference sequence). CDR3 length equals 13 residues. Trimming pared 6 bases from V and 2 bases from J, leaving 14 bases between. CDR3 nucleotides: TGCAGTGCGTCCCGGGACACACCCTACGAGCAGTACTTC. It is translated as CSASRDTPYEQYF.

The V and J genes are TRBV12-3 or TRBV12-4 and TRBJ2-5, with 7 bases fitting TRBD2. This CDR3 is 15 amino acids long. The J segment lost 4 bases and the V segment lost 2 bases, leaving 7 bases of the junction unmatched. CDR3 sequence: CASSLNLAVGETQYF. CDR3 coding DNA: TGTGCCAGCAGTTTAAATCTAGCGGTCGGAGAGACCCAGTACTTC.

The chain recombines TRBV30 with TRBJ2-6, with no clear D. The CDR3 is made up of 12 amino acids. From germline, CDR1 is GTSNPN and CDR2 SVGIG (reference sequence). The V and J ends lost 8 bases and 1 base respectively, with 6 bases between them. The CDR3 DNA sequence: TGTGCCAGAAAATCTGGGGCCAACGTCCTGACTTTC. Translating it yields CARKSGANVLTF.

This clonotype was seen at least ten times. With a much larger clone just one base away, this may be a read error. The chain couples TRBV2 to TRBJ2-5; a weak D match, TRBD2 (5 bases). The CDR3 consists of 13 residues. CDR1 and CDR2 (germline): SNHLY, FYNNEI. For the CDR3, the DNA is TGTGCCGGCAGTGAGGGTCTCCAAGAGACCCAGTACTTC. Amino acid sequence: CAGSEGLQETQYF.

In its sample, this clonotype was seen many times. This CDR3 is CASSIGTVTEAFF. CDR3 nucleotide sequence: TGTGCCAGCAGTATAGGGACAGTAACTGAAGCTTTCTTT. The V gene is TRBV12-3 or TRBV12-4, the J gene TRBJ1-1; 7 bases are shared with TRBD1. This CDR3 is built from 13 residues. J gave up 5 bases and V 5 bases, and 5 bases lay outside the gene matches.

This clonotype was counted many times. J is TRBJ2-2 and V is TRBV11-2, with D perhaps matching TRBD2 (6 bases). The germline V gene has CDR1 SGHAT and CDR2 FQNNGV. V was clipped by 3 bases and J by 4 bases, with 9 bases between them. The length of the CDR3 is 14 residues. CDR3 coding DNA: TGTGCCAGCAGCTTTGGAGGGAGCACCGGGGAGCTGTTTTTT. It translates to CASSFGGSTGELFF.

This clonotype was picked up a small number of times. The CDR3 protein is CATRTNGNTGELFF. CDR3 in DNA: TGCGCCACCCGGACTAACGGGAACACCGGGGAGCTGTTTTTT. V is TRBV5-1 and J is TRBJ2-2; D is possibly TRBD2 (6 bases). The germline V gene has CDR1 SGHRS and CDR2 YFSETQ. V lost 9 bases and J 1 base, leaving 13 bases between the germline ends. This CDR3 has 14 residues.

This clonotype has ten or more counts. This CDR3 reads CASNPGGGGYGYTF. DNA for the CDR3: TGTGCCAGCAATCCAGGGGGCGGTGGCTATGGCTACACCTTC. This rearrangement joins TRBV25-1 to TRBJ1-2; TRBD1 matches 8 bases. The CDR3 has 14 amino acids. V shed 7 bases and J 4 bases; nucleotides not matched to a gene: 8. Germline CDR1 MGHDK, CDR2 SYGVNS.

This clonotype was detected ten times or more. J is TRBJ2-5 and V is TRBV7-3; D is tentatively TRBD1 or TRBD2 (6 bases each). Trimming pared 3 bases from V and 1 base from J, leaving 12 bases between. CDR1 is SGHTA and CDR2 is FQGTGA in the germline V gene. This CDR3 is 15 amino acids long. The CDR3 spells CASSFHGGLQETQYF. DNA of the CDR3: TGTGCCAGCAGCTTCCACGGGGGCCTCCAAGAGACCCAGTACTTC. The variable domain in full, with the rest retrieved from reference TRBV7-3 and TRBJ2-5, is GAGVSQTPSNKVTEKGKYVELRCDPISGHTALYWYRQSLGQGPEFLIYFQGTGAADDSGLPNDRFFAVRPEGSVSTLKIQRTERGDSAVYLCASSFHGGLQETQYFGPGTRLLVL.

Regarding this clonotype: Compared with germline, one end of the junction differs, possibly owing to a read error. This sequence joins TRBV4-1 and TRBJ2-5; 10 bases are a match to TRBD2. This CDR3 region has 16 residues. The germline CDR1 and CDR2 sequences are MGHRA and YSYEKL. The CDR3 DNA reads as TGTGCCAGCAGCCTGGGGAGCGGGGGGGCCGGAGAGACCCAGTACTTC. Protein: CASSLGSGGAGETQYF.

This clonotype was found many times. The rearrangement links TRBV7-2 to TRBJ2-2, with no clear D. Deletions cut 0 bases from V and 7 bases from J, with 3 bases between. CDR3 length equals 12 residues. Germline V lookup: CDR1 SGHTA, CDR2 FQGNSA. CDR3 in amino acids: CASSLAVGELFF. CDR3 in DNA: TGTGCCAGCAGCTTAGCCGTCGGGGAGCTGTTTTTT.

J is TRBJ1-2 and V is TRBV28, with a weak D call TRBD1 (5 bases). CDR1 and CDR2 from the germline V gene are MDHEN and SYDVKM. With 8 bases removed from V and 4 bases from J, the gap between germline ends came to 14 bases. The CDR3 runs to 13 residues. The CDR3: CASRGVGGYGYTF. The DNA for the CDR3 is TGTGCCAGCCGAGGAGTTGGGGGCTATGGCTACACCTTC.

The chain employs TRBV12-3 or TRBV12-4 and TRBJ1-1, with 7 bases that match TRBD1. After removal of 6 bases from V and 0 bases from J, the junction contained 4 bases not matched to a gene. This CDR3 contains 14 residues. The CDR3 region is CASRQQGMNTEAFF. The CDR3 nucleotides read TGTGCCAGCAGACAACAGGGGATGAACACTGAAGCTTTCTTT.

This clonotype showed up many times. The chain links TRBV28 to TRBJ1-5; maybe TRBD1 (5 bases). The germline V gene encodes CDR1 MDHEN and CDR2 SYDVKM. Trimming stripped 6 bases from V and 6 bases from J, with 18 bases between. The CDR3 is 15 amino acids. DNA of the CDR3: TGTGCCAGCAGCTGGGACTACCGAGGAGGTCAGCCCCAGCATTTT. Protein sequence: CASSWDYRGGQPQHF. Using reference TRBV28 and TRBJ1-5 for the parts outside the CDR3, the full variable domain is DVKVTQSSRYLVKRTGEKVFLECVQDMDHENMFWYRQDPGLGLRLIYFSYDVKMKEKGDIPEGYSVSREKKERFSLILESASTNQTSMYLCASSWDYRGGQPQHFGDGTRLSIL.

This clonotype was found many times. The V gene is TRBV7-2, the J gene TRBJ2-2; 14 bases match TRBD2. The CDR3 contains 17 residues. The trim removed 0 bases at V and 5 bases at J, leaving 2 bases unmatched. CDR1 SGHTA and CDR2 FQGNSA come from the germline V gene. CDR3 in amino acids: CASSLAGLAGGTGELFF. CDR3 bases: TGTGCCAGCAGCTTAGCTGGACTAGCGGGAGGTACCGGGGAGCTGTTTTTT. Full variable domain (outside the CDR3, taken from reference TRBV7-2 and TRBJ2-2): GAGVSQSPSNKVTEKGKDVELRCDPISGHTALYWYRQSLGQGLEFLIYFQGNSAPDKSGLPSDRFSAERTGGSVSTLTIQRTQQEDSAVYLCASSLAGLAGGTGELFFGEGSRLTVL.

This clonotype was detected many times. This sequence joins TRBV6-1 and TRBJ1-3; D is unresolved. Trimming removed 2 bases at V and 0 bases at J, with 11 bases between. The CDR3 runs 16 residues. The V gene's germline CDR1 is MNHNS and CDR2 SASEGT. This chain's CDR3 is CASSESGSYSGNTIYF. Written as DNA, the CDR3 is TGTGCCAGCAGTGAAAGTGGCTCCTACTCTGGAAACACCATATATTTT.

The V gene is TRBV12-3 or TRBV12-4, the J gene TRBJ1-1; tentatively, D is TRBD1 (6 bases). CDR3 length equals 14 residues. Trimming removed 6 bases from V and 6 bases from J, with 17 bases in between. CDR3 DNA sequence: TGTGCCAGCAGGCCGCAGGGGACCGAAGCTGAAGCTTTCTTT. This encodes CASRPQGTEAEAFF.

The rearrangement uses TRBV24-1 and TRBJ1-5, with D perhaps matching TRBD1 (5 bases). Germline loops: CDR1 KGHDR, CDR2 SFDVKD. V lost 11 bases and J 7 bases, leaving 20 bases between the germline ends. The CDR3 loop spans 14 amino acids. CDR3 region: CASSHGGGIQPQHF. CDR3 coding DNA: TGTGCCAGCAGCCATGGTGGGGGGATCCAGCCCCAGCATTTT.

The V and J genes are TRBV11-1 and TRBJ2-7; 9 bases align to TRBD1. V lost 4 bases, J lost 5 bases, and 9 bases stayed unmatched. Germline lookup yields CDR1 SGHAT and CDR2 FQDESV (reference sequence). The CDR3 spans 15 residues. CDR3 coding DNA: TGTGCCAGCAGCTCGCGGGGGACAGGGAACGACGAGCAGTACTTC. It encodes CASSSRGTGNDEQYF.

V gene TRBV2 combines with J gene TRBJ1-2; D gene uncertain. Trimming removed 9 bases at V and 3 bases at J, with 17 bases between. Germline V gives CDR1 SNHLY, CDR2 FYNNEI. The CDR3 loop spans 14 amino acids. The CDR3 DNA follows: TGTGCCAGTACCTTTGGGGTATACGACTATGGCTACACCTTC. Amino acids: CASTFGVYDYGYTF. Together with reference TRBV2 and TRBJ1-2, the CDR3 gives the full variable domain: EPEVTQTPSHQVTQMGQEVILRCVPISNHLYFYWYRQILGQKVEFLVSFYNNEISEKSEIFDDQFSVERPDGSNFTLKIRSTKLEDSAMYFCASTFGVYDYGYTFGSGTRLTVV.

The chain has TRBV7-2 and TRBJ2-7; the D is unclear. Trimming took off 6 bases at V and 0 bases at J, with 15 bases between the two ends. Germline V lookup: CDR1 SGHTA, CDR2 FQGNSA. The CDR3 has 15 residues. In DNA, the CDR3 is TGTGCCAGCAGTCTCGGACCGGAGAGCTCCTACGAGCAGTACTTC. Its protein product is CASSLGPESSYEQYF.

This clonotype was seen ten or more times. The gene calls are TRBV2 and TRBJ2-7; D is ambiguous. V lost 6 bases to trimming and J lost 3 bases, with 9 bases between them. Germline V gene lookup returns CDR1 SNHLY and CDR2 FYNNEI. The CDR3 consists of 12 residues. CDR3: CASSKIRYEQYF. Written as DNA, the CDR3 is TGTGCCAGCAGCAAAATCCGCTACGAGCAGTACTTC. The variable domain in full, with the rest retrieved from reference TRBV2 and TRBJ2-7, is EPEVTQTPSHQVTQMGQEVILRCVPISNHLYFYWYRQILGQKVEFLVSFYNNEISEKSEIFDDQFSVERPDGSNFTLKIRSTKLEDSAMYFCASSKIRYEQYFGPGTRLTVT.